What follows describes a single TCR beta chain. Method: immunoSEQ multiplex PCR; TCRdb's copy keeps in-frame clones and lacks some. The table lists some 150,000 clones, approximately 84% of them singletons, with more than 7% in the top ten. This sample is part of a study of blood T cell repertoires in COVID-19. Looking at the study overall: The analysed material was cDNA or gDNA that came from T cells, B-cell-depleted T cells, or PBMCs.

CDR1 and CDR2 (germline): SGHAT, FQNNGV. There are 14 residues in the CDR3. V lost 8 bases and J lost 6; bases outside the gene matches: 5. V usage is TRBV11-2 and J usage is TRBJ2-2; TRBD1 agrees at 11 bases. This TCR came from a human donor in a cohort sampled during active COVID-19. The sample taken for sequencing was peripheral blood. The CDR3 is CASGGQGAAGELFF. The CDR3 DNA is TGTGCCAGCGGAGGACAGGGGGCCGCCGGGGAGCTGTTTTTT.